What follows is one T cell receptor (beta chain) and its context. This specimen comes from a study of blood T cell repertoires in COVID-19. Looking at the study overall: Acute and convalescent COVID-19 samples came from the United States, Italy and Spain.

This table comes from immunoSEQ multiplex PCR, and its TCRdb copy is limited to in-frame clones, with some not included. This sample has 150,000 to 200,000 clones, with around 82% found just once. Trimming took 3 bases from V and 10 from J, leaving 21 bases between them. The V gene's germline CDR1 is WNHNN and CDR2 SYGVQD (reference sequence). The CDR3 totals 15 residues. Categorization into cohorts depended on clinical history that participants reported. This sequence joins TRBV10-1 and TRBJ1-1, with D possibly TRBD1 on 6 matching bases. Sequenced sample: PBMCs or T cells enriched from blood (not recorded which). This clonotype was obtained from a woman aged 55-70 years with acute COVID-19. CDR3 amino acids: CASSETSGTNVGAFF. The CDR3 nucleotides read TGCGCCAGCAGTGAAACCTCCGGGACAAATGTGGGAGCTTTCTTT.